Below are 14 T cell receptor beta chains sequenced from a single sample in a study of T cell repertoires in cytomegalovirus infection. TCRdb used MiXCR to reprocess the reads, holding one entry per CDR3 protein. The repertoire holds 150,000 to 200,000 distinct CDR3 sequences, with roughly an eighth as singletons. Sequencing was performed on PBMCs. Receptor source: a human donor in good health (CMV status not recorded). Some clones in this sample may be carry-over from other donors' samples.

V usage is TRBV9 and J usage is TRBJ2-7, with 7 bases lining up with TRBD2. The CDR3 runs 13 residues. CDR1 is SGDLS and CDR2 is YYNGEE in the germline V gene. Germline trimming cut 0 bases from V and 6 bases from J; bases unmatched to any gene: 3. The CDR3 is CASSVGDYGEQYF. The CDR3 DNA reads TGTGCCAGCAGCGTAGGGGACTATGGCGAGCAGTACTTC.

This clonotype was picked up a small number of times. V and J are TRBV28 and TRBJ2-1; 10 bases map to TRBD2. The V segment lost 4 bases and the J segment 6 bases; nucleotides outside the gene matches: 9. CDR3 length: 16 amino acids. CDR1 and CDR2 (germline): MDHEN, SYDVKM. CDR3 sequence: CASSSNLAGVINEQFF. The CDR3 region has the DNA TGTGCCAGCAGTTCGAATCTAGCGGGAGTAATCAATGAGCAGTTCTTC.

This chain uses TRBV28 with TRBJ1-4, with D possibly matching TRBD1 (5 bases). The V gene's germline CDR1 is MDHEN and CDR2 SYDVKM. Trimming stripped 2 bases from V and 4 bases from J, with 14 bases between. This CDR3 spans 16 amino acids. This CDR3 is CASSLSIMRGNEKLFF. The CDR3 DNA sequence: TGTGCCAGCAGTTTAAGTATTATGAGGGGTAATGAAAAACTGTTTTTT. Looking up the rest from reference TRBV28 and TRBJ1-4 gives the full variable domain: DVKVTQSSRYLVKRTGEKVFLECVQDMDHENMFWYRQDPGLGLRLIYFSYDVKMKEKGDIPEGYSVSREKKERFSLILESASTNQTSMYLCASSLSIMRGNEKLFFGSGTQLSVL.

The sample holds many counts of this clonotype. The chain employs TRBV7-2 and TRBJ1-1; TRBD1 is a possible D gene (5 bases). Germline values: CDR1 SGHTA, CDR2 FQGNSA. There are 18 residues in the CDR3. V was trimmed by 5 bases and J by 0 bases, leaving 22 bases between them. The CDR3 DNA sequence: TGTGCCAGCAGCACCTACAGGTCCGCTTGGAGGATGAACACTGAAGCTTTCTTT. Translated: CASSTYRSAWRMNTEAFF.

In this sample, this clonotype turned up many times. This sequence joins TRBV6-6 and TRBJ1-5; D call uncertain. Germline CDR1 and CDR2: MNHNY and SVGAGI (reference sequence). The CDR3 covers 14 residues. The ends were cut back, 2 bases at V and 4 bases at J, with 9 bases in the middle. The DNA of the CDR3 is TGTGCCAGCAGTTACGCCGGGAATAATCAGCCCCAGCATTTT. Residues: CASSYAGNNQPQHF.

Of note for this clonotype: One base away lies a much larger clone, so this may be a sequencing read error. The CDR3 nucleotides are TGTGCCAGCAGCTTTTCGGGGGTTGCCCCCTACGAGCAGTACTTC. Protein: CASSFSGVAPYEQYF. The J gene is TRBJ2-7, the V gene TRBV7-2; TRBD2 is a possible D gene (6 bases). V was pared by 3 bases and J by 2 bases, with 14 bases between. The CDR3 is 15 amino acids. The germline V gene has CDR1 SGHTA and CDR2 FQGNSA.

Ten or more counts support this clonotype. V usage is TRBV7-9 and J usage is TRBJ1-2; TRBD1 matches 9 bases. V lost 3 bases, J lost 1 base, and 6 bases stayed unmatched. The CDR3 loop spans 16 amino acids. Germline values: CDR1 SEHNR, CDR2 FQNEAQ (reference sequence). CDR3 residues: CASSLSGTGFNYGYTF. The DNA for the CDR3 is TGTGCCAGCAGCTTGTCCGGGACAGGGTTTAACTATGGCTACACCTTC.

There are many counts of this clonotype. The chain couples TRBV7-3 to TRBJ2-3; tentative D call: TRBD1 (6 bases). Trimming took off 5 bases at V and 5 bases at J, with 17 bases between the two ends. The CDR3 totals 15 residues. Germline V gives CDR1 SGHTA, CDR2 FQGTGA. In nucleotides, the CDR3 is TGTGCCAGCAGCGCAGACAGGTCTGGCGTAGATACGCAGTATTTT. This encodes CASSADRSGVDTQYF.

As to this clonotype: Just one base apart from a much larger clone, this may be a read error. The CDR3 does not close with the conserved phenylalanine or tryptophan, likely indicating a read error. The CDR3 DNA reads TGTGCCAGCAGCCAAATGTGGGATACGCAGTATTCT. Encoded protein: CASSQMWDTQYS. This chain connects TRBV7-9 to TRBJ2-3; D is ambiguous. CDR1 is SEHNR, CDR2 FQNEAQ, per germline (reference sequence). Trimming stripped 5 bases from V and 6 bases from J, with 9 bases between. This CDR3 has 12 residues.

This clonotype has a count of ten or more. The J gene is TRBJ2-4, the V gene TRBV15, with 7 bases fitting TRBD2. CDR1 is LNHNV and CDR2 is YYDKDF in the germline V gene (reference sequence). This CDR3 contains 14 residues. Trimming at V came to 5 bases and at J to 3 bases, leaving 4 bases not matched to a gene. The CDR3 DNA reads TGTGCCACCAGCGGACGCGGGAGCAAAAACATTCAGTACTTC. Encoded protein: CATSGRGSKNIQYF.

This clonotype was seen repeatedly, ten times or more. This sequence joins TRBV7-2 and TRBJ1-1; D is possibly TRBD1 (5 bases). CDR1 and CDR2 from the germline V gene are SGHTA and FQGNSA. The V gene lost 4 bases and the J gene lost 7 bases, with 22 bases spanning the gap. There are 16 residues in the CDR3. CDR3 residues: CASSSRPGRGKVEAFF. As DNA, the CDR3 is TGTGCCAGCAGCTCCCGGCCGGGGCGGGGAAAAGTTGAAGCTTTCTTT.

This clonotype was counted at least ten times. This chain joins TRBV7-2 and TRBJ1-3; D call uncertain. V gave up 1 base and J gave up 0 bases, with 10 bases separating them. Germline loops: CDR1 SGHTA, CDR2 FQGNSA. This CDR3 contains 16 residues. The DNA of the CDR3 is TGTGCCAGCAGCTTAGGATCTTTGGCCTCTGGAAACACCATATATTTT. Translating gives CASSLGSLASGNTIYF.

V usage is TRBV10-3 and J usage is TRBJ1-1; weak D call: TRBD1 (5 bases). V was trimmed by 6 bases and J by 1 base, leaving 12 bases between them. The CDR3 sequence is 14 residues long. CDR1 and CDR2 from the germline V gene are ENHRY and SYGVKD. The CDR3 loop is CAIRGTERNTEAFF. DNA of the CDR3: TGTGCCATCAGGGGGACCGAACGGAACACTGAAGCTTTCTTT.

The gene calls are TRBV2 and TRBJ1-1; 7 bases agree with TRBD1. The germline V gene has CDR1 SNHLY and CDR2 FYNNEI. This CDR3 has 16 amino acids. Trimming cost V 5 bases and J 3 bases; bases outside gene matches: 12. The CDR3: CASSPPLGGGHTEAFF. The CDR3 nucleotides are TGTGCCAGCAGTCCTCCCCTTGGAGGGGGCCACACTGAAGCTTTCTTT. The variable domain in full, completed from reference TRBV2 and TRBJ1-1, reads EPEVTQTPSHQVTQMGQEVILRCVPISNHLYFYWYRQILGQKVEFLVSFYNNEISEKSEIFDDQFSVERPDGSNFTLKIRSTKLEDSAMYFCASSPPLGGGHTEAFFGQGTRLTVV.